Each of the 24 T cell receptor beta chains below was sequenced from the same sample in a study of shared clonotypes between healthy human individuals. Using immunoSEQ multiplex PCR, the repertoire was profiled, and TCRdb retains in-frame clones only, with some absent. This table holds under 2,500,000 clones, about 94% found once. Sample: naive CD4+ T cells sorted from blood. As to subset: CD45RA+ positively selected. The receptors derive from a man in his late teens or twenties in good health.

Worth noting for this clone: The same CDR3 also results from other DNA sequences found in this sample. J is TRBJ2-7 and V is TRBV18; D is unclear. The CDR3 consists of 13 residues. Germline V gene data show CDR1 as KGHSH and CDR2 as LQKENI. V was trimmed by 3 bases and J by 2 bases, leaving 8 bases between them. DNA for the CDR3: TGTGCCAGCTCACCCCTCGTCCCCTACGAGCAGTACTTC. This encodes CASSPLVPYEQYF.

The CDR3 nucleotides are TGCAGCGTTGAAGTGGCAGGACCCGAGCAGTACTTC. Its protein product is CSVEVAGPEQYF. The rearrangement joins TRBV29-1 to TRBJ2-7; D remains ambiguous. This CDR3 has 12 amino acids. Trimming removed 1 base from V and 6 bases from J, with 10 bases in between. Looked up from germline, CDR1 is SQVTM and CDR2 is ANQGSEA.

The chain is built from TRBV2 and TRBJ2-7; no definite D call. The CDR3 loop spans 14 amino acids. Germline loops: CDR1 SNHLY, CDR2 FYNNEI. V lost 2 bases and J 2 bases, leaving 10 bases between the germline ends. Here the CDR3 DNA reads TGTGCCAGCAGTGAAAACGGGCCGCCCTACGAGCAGTACTTC. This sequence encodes CASSENGPPYEQYF.

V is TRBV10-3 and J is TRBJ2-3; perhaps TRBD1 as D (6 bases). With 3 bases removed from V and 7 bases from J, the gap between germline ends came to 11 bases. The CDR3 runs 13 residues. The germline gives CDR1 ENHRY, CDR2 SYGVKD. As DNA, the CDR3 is TGTGCCATCAGTGACTCCCAGGGGTATACGCAGTATTTT. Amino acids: CAISDSQGYTQYF.

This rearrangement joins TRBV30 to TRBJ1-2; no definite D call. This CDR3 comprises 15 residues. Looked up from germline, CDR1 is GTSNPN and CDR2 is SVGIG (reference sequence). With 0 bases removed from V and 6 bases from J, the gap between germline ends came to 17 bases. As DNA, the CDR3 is TGTGCCTGGAGTGTACGGGCCTACCTTGGGAATGGCTACACCTTC. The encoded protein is CAWSVRAYLGNGYTF.

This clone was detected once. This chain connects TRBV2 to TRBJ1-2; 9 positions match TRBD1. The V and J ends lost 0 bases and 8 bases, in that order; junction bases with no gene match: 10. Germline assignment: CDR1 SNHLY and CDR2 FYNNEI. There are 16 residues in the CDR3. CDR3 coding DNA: TGTGCCAGCAGTGAAGCACAGGGGGCGCTTCTTGGCGGCTACACCTTC. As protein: CASSEAQGALLGGYTF. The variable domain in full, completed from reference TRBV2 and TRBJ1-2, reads EPEVTQTPSHQVTQMGQEVILRCVPISNHLYFYWYRQILGQKVEFLVSFYNNEISEKSEIFDDQFSVERPDGSNFTLKIRSTKLEDSAMYFCASSEAQGALLGGYTFGSGTRLTVV.

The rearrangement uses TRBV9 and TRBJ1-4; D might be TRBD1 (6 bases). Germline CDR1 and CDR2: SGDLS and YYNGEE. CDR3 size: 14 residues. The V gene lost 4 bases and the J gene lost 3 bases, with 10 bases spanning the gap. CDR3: CASSWGGSNEKLFF. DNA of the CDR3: TGTGCCAGCAGCTGGGGGGGCTCTAATGAAAAACTGTTTTTT. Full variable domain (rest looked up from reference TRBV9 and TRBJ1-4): DSGVTQTPKHLITATGQRVTLRCSPRSGDLSVYWYQQSLDQGLQFLIQYYNGEERAKGNILERFSAQQFPDLHSELNLSSLELGDSALYFCASSWGGSNEKLFFGSGTQLSVL.

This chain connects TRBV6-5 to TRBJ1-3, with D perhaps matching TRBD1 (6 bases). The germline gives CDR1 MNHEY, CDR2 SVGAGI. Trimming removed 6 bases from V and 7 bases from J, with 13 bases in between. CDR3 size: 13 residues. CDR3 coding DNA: TGTGCCAGCAGCCAGACAGGTGGGAACACCATATATTTT. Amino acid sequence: CASSQTGGNTIYF.

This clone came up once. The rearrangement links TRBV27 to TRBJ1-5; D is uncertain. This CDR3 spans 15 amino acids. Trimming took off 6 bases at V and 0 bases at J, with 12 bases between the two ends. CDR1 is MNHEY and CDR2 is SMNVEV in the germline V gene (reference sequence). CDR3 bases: TGTGCCAGCAGAGTATTTCGGGATAGCAATCAGCCCCAGCATTTT. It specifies CASRVFRDSNQPQHF.

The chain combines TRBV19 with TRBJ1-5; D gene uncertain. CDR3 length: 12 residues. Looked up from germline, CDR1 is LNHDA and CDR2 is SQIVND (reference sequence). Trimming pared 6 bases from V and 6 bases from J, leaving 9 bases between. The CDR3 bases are TGTGCCAGTAGCTTTATGCTTCAGCCCCAGCATTTT. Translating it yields CASSFMLQPQHF.

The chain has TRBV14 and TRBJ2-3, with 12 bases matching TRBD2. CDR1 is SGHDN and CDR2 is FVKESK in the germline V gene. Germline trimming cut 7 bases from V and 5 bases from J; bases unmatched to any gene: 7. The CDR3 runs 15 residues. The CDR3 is CASTPTSGSGDTQYF. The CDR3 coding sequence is TGTGCCAGCACCCCGACTAGCGGGAGTGGAGATACGCAGTATTTT.

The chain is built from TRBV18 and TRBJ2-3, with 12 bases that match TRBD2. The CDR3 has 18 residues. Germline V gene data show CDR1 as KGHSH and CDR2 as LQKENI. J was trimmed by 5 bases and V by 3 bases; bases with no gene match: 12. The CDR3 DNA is TGTGCCAGCTCACCTTATACCTCTAGCGGGGGGGCCATAGATACGCAGTATTTT. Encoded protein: CASSPYTSSGGAIDTQYF.

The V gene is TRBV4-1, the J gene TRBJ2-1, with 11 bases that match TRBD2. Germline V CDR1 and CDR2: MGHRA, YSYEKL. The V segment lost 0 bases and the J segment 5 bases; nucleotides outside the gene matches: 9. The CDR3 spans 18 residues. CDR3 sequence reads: CASSQDPGASGGNNEQFF. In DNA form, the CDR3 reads TGCGCCAGCAGCCAAGATCCCGGCGCTAGCGGGGGGAACAATGAGCAGTTCTTC.

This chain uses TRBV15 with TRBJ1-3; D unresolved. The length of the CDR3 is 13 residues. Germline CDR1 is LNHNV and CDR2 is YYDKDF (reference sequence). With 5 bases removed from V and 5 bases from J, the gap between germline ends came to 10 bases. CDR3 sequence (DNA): TGTGCCACCAGCTCCCCGGCAAGAAACACCATATATTTT. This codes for CATSSPARNTIYF.

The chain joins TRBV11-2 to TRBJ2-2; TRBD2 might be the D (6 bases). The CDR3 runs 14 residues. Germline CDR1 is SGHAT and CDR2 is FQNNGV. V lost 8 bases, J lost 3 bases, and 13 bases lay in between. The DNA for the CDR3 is TGTGCCAGCGGCCGGGACTTATACACCGGGGAGCTGTTTTTT. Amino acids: CASGRDLYTGELFF. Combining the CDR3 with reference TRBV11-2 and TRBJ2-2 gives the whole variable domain EAGVAQSPRYKIIEKRQSVAFWCNPISGHATLYWYQQILGQGPKLLIQFQNNGVVDDSQLPKDRFSAERLKGVDSTLKIQPAKLEDSAVYLCASGRDLYTGELFFGEGSRLTVL.

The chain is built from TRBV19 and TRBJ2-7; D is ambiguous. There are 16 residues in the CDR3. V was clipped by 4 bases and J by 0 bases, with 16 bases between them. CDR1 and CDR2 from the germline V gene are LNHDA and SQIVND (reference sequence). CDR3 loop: CASSTRGGLSSYEQYF. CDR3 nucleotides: TGTGCCAGTAGTACCCGTGGTGGTTTATCCTCCTACGAGCAGTACTTC. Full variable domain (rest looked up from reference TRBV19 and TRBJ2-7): DGGITQSPKYLFRKEGQNVTLSCEQNLNHDAMYWYRQDPGQGLRLIYYSQIVNDFQKGDIAEGYSVSREKKESFPLTVTSAQKNPTAFYLCASSTRGGLSSYEQYFGPGTRLTVT.

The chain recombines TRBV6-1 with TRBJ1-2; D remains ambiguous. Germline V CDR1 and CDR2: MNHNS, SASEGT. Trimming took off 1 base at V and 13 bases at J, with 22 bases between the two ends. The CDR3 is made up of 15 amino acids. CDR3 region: CASSEEPALGVECTF. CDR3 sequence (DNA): TGTGCCAGCAGTGAAGAGCCAGCCCTTGGGGTGGAGTGCACCTTC.

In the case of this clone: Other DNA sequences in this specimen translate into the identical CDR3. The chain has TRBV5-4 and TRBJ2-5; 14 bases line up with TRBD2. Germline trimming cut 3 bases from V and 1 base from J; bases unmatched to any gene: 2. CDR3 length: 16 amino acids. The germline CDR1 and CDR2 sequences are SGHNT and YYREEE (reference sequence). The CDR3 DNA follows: TGTGCCAGCAGCTCCGGACTAGCGGGGGGCCAAGAGACCCAGTACTTC. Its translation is CASSSGLAGGQETQYF. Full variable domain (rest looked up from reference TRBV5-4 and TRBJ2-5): ETGVTQSPTHLIKTRGQQVTLRCSSQSGHNTVSWYQQALGQGPQFIFQYYREEENGRGNFPPRFSGLQFPNYSSELNVNALELDDSALYLCASSSGLAGGQETQYFGPGTRLLVL.

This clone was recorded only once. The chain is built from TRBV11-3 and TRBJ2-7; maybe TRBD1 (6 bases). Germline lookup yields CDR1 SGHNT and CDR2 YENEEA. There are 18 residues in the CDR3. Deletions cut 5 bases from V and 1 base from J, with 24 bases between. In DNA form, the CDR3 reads TGTGCCAGCAGCGCAACTACCACAGGGAAATTGGGGTCCTACGAGCAGTACTTC. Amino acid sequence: CASSATTTGKLGSYEQYF. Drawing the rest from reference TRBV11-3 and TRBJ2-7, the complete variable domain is EAGVVQSPRYKIIEKKQPVAFWCNPISGHNTLYWYLQNLGQGPELLIRYENEEAVDDSQLPKDRFSAERLKGVDSTLKIQPAELGDSAVYLCASSATTTGKLGSYEQYFGPGTRLTVT.

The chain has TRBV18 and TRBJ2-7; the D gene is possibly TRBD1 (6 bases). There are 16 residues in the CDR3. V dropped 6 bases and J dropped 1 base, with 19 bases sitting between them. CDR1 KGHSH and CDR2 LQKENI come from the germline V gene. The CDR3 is CASSPPGQRISYEQYF. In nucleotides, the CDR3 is TGTGCCAGCTCGCCCCCGGGACAAAGGATATCCTACGAGCAGTACTTC.

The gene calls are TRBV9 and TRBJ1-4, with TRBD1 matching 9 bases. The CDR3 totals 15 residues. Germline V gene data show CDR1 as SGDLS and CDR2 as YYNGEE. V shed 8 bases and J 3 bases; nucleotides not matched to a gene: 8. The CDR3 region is CASSGTGISNEKLFF. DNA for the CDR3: TGTGCCAGTTCCGGGACAGGGATTTCTAATGAAAAACTGTTTTTT.

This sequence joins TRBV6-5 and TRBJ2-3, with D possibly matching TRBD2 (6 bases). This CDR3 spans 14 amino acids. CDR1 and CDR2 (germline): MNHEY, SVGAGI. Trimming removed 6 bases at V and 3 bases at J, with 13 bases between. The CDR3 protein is CASSQGLKTDTQYF. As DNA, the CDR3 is TGTGCCAGCAGCCAGGGACTGAAAACAGATACGCAGTATTTT.

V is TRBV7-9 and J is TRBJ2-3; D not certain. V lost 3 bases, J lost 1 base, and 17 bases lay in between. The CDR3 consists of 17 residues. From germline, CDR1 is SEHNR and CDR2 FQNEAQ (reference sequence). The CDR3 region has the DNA TGTGCCAGCAGCTTTTTTATCAGGATTGTGGGCACAGATACGCAGTATTTT. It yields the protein CASSFFIRIVGTDTQYF.

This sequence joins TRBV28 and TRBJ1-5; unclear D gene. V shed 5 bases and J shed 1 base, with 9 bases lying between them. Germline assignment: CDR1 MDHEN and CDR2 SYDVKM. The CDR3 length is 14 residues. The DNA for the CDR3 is TGTGCCAGCAGTCCCCTCGACAGCAATCAGCCCCAGCATTTT. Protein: CASSPLDSNQPQHF.